This is a list of T cell receptor beta chains from one sample in a study of patients and donors after allogeneic stem cell transplantation. Each CDR3 protein is one row after TCRdb ran MiXCR on the RT-PCR reads. The sample lists about a million distinct CDR3 sequences; roughly 17% were seen once. Input material: blood, either unsorted or a sorted T cell fraction (not recorded which). Source of these receptors: a human donor who was either an allogeneic HSCT recipient or a stem cell or donor lymphocyte infusion donor (not recorded which). It is not recorded whose cells these are; they may come from a transplant donor. CDR3s include the opening cysteine and the closing phenylalanine or tryptophan. D genes are given only for firm matches. Only part of the rows carry a size: once, few, many, or a class if the clone is expanded.

length	D	J	size	V	CDR3	DNA
13	-	TRBJ2-1	-	TRBV12-3/TRBV12-4	CASSSRQNNEQFF	TGTGCCAGCAGTTCCCGACAGAACAATGAGCAGTTCTTC
20	TRBD1	TRBJ2-6	few	TRBV11-2	CASSLELIDRGLSGANVLTF	TGTGCCAGCAGCCTAGAACTAATTGACAGGGGCCTCTCTGGGGCCAACGTCCTGACTTTC
16	TRBD1	TRBJ1-6	-	TRBV30	CAWKFRGDRGNSPLHF	TGTGCCTGGAAATTCAGAGGGGACAGGGGAAATTCACCCCTCCACTTT
15	-	TRBJ2-1	-	TRBV11-2	CASSPHGSSYNEQFF	TGTGCCAGCAGCCCCCATGGTAGCTCCTACAATGAGCAGTTCTTC
19	TRBD1	TRBJ1-1	few	TRBV11-2	CASSLGALLGTGTNTEAFF	TGTGCCAGCAGCTTAGGAGCCCTGCTTGGGACAGGGACGAACACTGAAGCTTTCTTT
14	TRBD2	TRBJ2-1	-	TRBV3-1	CASSQAGGPNEQFF	TGTGCCAGCAGCCAAGCGGGAGGGCCCAATGAGCAGTTCTTC
16	TRBD2	TRBJ2-5	-	TRBV5-1	CASSLAGLVTQETQYF	TGCGCCAGCAGCTTGGCTGGACTAGTGACACAAGAGACCCAGTACTTC
14	TRBD1	TRBJ2-7	-	TRBV7-2	CASSLGQGADEQYF	TGTGCCAGCAGCTTAGGGCAGGGGGCGGACGAGCAGTACTTC
13	-	TRBJ2-7	-	TRBV27	CASSTPQAYEQYF	TGTGCCAGCAGTACCCCACAGGCCTACGAGCAGTACTTC
16	-	TRBJ1-2	few	TRBV7-8	CASSPVGTGANYGYTF	TGTGCCAGCAGCCCTGTGGGGACCGGAGCTAACTATGGCTACACCTTC
13	-	TRBJ2-7	few	TRBV10-3	CATSPQGSSEQYF	TGTGCCACCTCTCCACAGGGAAGCTCCGAGCAGTACTTC
15	TRBD2	TRBJ2-3	many	TRBV7-8	CASSLGRGSTDTQYF	TGTGCCAGCAGCTTAGGGCGGGGGAGCACAGATACGCAGTATTTT
14	-	TRBJ2-2	few	TRBV5-1	CASSLVESLGELFF	TGCGCCAGCAGCTTGGTGGAATCTCTGGGGGAGCTGTTTTTT
15	-	TRBJ2-4	few	TRBV6-1	CASSPPGLAKNIQYF	TGTGCCAGCAGTCCCCCGGGACTAGCCAAAAACATTCAGTACTTC
14	TRBD1	TRBJ1-2	few	TRBV6-1	CASRHQTGFYGYTF	TGTGCCAGCAGGCACCAGACAGGGTTCTATGGCTACACCTTC
14	TRBD1	TRBJ1-2	many	TRBV12-3/TRBV12-4	CASRQDRGHYGYTF	TGTGCCAGCAGGCAAGACAGGGGCCACTATGGCTACACCTTC
16	-	TRBJ2-7	few	TRBV5-1	CASSLARGRGGYEQYF	TGCGCCAGCAGCTTGGCTAGGGGACGCGGTGGGTACGAGCAGTACTTC
14	-	TRBJ1-5	-	TRBV18	CASHREGGNQPQHF	TGTGCCAGCCACCGGGAGGGTGGCAATCAGCCCCAGCATTTT
16	-	TRBJ1-4	-	TRBV4-3	CASSPRRTTTNEKLFF	TGCGCCAGCAGCCCGAGACGGACAACAACTAATGAAAAACTGTTTTTT
16	-	TRBJ2-3	few	TRBV7-9	CASSLALGGVPDTQYF	TGTGCCAGCAGCTTAGCGCTGGGGGGAGTTCCAGATACGCAGTATTTT